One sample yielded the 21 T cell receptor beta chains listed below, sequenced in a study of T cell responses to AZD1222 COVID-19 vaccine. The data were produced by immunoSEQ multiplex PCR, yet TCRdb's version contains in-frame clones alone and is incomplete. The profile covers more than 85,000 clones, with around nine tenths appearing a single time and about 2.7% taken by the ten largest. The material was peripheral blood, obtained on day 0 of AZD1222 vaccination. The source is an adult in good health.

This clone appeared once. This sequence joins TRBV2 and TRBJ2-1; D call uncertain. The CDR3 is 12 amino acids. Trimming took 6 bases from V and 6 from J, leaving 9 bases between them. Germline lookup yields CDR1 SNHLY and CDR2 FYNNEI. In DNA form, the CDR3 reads TGTGCCAGCAGCCTCCACTCCAATGAGCAGTTCTTC. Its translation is CASSLHSNEQFF.

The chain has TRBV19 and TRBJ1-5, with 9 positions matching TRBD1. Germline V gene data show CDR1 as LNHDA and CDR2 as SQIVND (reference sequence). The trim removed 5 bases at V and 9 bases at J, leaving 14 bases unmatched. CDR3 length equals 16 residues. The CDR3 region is CASSGEQGAHLWPQHF. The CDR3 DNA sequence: TGTGCCAGTAGTGGGGAACAGGGGGCTCACCTTTGGCCCCAGCATTTT. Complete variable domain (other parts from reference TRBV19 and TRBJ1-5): DGGITQSPKYLFRKEGQNVTLSCEQNLNHDAMYWYRQDPGQGLRLIYYSQIVNDFQKGDIAEGYSVSREKKESFPLTVTSAQKNPTAFYLCASSGEQGAHLWPQHFGDGTRLSIL.

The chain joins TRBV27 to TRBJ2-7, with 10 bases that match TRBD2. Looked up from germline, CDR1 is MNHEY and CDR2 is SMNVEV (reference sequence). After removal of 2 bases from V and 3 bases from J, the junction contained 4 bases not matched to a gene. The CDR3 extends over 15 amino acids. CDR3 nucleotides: TGTGCCAGCAGTTTAAGGACTAGCGGCTACTACGAGCAGTACTTC. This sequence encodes CASSLRTSGYYEQYF.

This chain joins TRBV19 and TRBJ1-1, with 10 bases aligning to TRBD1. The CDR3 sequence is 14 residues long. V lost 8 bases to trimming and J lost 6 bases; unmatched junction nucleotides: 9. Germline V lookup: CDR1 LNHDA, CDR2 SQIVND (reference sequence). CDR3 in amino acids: CASSTTTGGPEAFF. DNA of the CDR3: TGTGCCAGTTCTACGACGACAGGGGGCCCTGAAGCTTTCTTT.

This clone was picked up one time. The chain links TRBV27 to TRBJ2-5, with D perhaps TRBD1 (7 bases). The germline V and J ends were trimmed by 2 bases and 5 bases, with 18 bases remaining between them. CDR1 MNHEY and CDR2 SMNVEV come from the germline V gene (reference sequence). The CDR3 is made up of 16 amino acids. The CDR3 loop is CASSLRPGRGEETQYF. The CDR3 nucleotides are TGTGCCAGCAGTTTACGTCCGGGCAGGGGGGAGGAGACCCAGTACTTC.

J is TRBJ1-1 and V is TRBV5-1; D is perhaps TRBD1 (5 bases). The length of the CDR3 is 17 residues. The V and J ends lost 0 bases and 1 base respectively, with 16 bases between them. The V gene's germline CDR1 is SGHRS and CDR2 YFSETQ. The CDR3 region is CASSLGGTQGENTEAFF. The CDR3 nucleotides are TGCGCCAGCAGCTTGGGGGGGACCCAGGGCGAGAACACTGAAGCTTTCTTT. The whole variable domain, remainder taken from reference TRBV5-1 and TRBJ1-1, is KAGVTQTPRYLIKTRGQQVTLSCSPISGHRSVSWYQQTPGQGLQFLFEYFSETQRNKGNFPGRFSGRQFSNSRSEMNVSTLELGDSALYLCASSLGGTQGENTEAFFGQGTRLTVV.

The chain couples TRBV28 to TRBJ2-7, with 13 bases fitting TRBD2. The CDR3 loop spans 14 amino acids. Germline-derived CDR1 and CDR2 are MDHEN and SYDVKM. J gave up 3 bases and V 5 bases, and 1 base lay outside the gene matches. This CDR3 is CASSRTSGSYEQYF. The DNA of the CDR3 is TGTGCCAGCAGTCGGACTAGCGGGAGCTACGAGCAGTACTTC.

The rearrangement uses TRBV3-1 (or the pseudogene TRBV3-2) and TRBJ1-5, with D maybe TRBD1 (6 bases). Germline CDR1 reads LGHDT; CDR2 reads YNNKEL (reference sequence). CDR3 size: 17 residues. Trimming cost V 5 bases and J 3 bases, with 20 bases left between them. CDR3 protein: CASSFLYHGQFNQPQHF. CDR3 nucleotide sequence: TGTGCCAGCAGCTTTCTCTACCACGGACAGTTCAATCAGCCCCAGCATTTT.

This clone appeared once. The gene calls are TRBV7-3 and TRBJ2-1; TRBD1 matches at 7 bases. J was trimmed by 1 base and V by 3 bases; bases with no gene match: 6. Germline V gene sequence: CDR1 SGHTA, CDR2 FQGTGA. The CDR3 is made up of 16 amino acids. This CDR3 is CASSLTGTESYNEQFF. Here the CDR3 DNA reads TGTGCCAGCAGCTTGACCGGGACAGAGTCCTACAATGAGCAGTTCTTC.

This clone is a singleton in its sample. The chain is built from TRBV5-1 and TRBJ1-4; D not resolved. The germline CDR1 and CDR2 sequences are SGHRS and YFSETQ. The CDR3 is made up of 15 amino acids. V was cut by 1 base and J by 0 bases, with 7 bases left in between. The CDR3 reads CASSLFSSTNEKLFF. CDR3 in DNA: TGCGCCAGCAGCTTGTTTTCTTCAACTAATGAAAAACTGTTTTTT.

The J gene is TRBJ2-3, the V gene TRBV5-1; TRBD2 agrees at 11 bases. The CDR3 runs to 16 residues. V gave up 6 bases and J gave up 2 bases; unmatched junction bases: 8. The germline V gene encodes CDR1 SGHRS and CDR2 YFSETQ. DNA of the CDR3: TGCGCCAGCAACCTGGGACTAGCGGAACCCACAGATACGCAGTATTTT. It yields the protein CASNLGLAEPTDTQYF.

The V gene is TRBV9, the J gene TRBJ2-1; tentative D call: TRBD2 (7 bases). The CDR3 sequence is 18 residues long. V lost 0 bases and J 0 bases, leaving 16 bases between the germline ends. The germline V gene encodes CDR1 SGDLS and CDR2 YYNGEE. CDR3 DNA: TGTGCCAGCAGCGTAGCTACGGGGGGCTCCATCTCCTACAATGAGCAGTTCTTC. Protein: CASSVATGGSISYNEQFF.

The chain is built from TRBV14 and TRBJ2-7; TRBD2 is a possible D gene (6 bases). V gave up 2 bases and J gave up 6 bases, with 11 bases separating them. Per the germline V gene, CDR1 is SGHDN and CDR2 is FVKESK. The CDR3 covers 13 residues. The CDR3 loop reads CASSQIPEGEQYF. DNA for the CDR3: TGTGCCAGCAGCCAAATACCGGAGGGCGAGCAGTACTTC.

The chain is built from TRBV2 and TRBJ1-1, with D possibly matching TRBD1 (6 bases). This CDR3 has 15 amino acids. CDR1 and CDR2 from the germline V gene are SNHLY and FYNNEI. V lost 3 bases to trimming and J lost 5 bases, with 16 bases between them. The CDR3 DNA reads TGTGCCAGCAGTGAGGCTCCAGGGGAGGGGACTGAAGCTTTCTTT. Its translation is CASSEAPGEGTEAFF. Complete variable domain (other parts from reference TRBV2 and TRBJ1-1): EPEVTQTPSHQVTQMGQEVILRCVPISNHLYFYWYRQILGQKVEFLVSFYNNEISEKSEIFDDQFSVERPDGSNFTLKIRSTKLEDSAMYFCASSEAPGEGTEAFFGQGTRLTVV.

CDR3 region: CSVGVMAEQYF. CDR3 DNA: TGCAGCGTGGGGGTTATGGCAGAGCAGTACTTC. This rearrangement joins TRBV29-1 to TRBJ2-7; D may correspond to TRBD1 or TRBD2 (5 bases each). The CDR3 is 11 amino acids. Germline V gives CDR1 SQVTM, CDR2 ANQGSEA. Trimming took off 6 bases at V and 7 bases at J, with 13 bases between the two ends.

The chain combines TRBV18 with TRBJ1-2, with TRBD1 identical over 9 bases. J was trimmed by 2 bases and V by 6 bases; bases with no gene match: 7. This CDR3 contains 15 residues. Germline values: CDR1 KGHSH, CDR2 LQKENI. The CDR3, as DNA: TGTGCCAGCTCCCCCACGGGGACAGGGAACTATGGCTACACCTTC. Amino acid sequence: CASSPTGTGNYGYTF.

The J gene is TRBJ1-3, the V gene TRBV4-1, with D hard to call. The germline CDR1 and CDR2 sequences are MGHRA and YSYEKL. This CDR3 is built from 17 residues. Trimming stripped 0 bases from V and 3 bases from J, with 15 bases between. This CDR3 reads CASSQEPHRVGGNTIYF. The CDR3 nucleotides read TGCGCCAGCAGCCAAGAACCCCACCGAGTCGGTGGAAACACCATATATTTT.

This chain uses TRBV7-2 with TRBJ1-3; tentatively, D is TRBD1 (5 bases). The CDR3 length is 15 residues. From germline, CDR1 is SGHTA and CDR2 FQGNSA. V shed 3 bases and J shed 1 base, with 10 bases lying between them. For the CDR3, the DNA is TGTGCCAGCAGCTTCCGGGGGGGGTCTGGAAACACCATATATTTT. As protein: CASSFRGGSGNTIYF.

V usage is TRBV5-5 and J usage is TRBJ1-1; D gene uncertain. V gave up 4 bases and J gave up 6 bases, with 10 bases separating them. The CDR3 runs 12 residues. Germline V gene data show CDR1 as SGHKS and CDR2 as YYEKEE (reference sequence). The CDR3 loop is CASSVPPPEAFF. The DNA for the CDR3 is TGTGCCAGCAGCGTTCCCCCCCCTGAAGCTTTCTTT.

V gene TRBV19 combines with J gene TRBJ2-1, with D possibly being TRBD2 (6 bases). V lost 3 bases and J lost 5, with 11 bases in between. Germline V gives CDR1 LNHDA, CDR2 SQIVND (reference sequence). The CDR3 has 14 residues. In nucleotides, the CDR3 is TGTGCCAGTAGTATCGGATCGGGGGACAATGAGCAGTTCTTC. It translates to CASSIGSGDNEQFF.

The CDR3, as DNA: TGTGCCAGTAGTATGACAGGGGGGGGCAATCAGCCCCAGCATTTT. Its protein product is CASSMTGGGNQPQHF. The chain is built from TRBV19 and TRBJ1-5, with 9 bases aligning to TRBD1. V gave up 3 bases and J gave up 2 bases; unmatched junction bases: 2. CDR3 length: 15 amino acids. In germline, CDR1 is LNHDA, CDR2 SQIVND (reference sequence).